These 3 T cell receptor beta chains were all obtained from the same sample, sequenced in a study of cytomegalovirus exposure and HLA in healthy donors listed by TCRdb under 2017. The library was obtained by the immunoSEQ multiplex PCR assay. The multiplex PCR relied on a mix of 60 forward primers for TCR Vbeta segments and 13 reverse primers for TCR Jbeta segments. TCRdb holds this immuneACCESS table with in-frame rearrangements only. Some clones are missing; in checked studies, unresolved V genes explain under half, and the rest has no known cause. The sample table lists about 160,000 clones, approximately 78% of them with a count of one. Over 0.85% of the sample is taken by the ten largest. The sample consisted of PBMCs. All receptors derive from a girl under 10 years old in good health and CMV-seropositive.

The J gene is TRBJ2-1, the V gene TRBV27, with a weak D call TRBD2 (6 bases). V shed 3 bases and J shed 4 bases, with 10 bases lying between them. The CDR3 runs 14 residues. The germline gives CDR1 MNHEY, CDR2 SMNVEV (reference sequence). CDR3 in amino acids: CASSLAGPYNEQFF. The CDR3 DNA reads TGTGCCAGCAGTTTGGCGGGACCTTACAATGAGCAGTTCTTC.

The chain combines TRBV7-3 with TRBJ1-1; maybe TRBD1 (5 bases). V lost 4 bases to trimming and J lost 1 base, with 10 bases between them. This CDR3 is 14 amino acids long. In germline, CDR1 is SGHTA, CDR2 FQGTGA. The CDR3 bases are TGTGCCAGCAGCTCAGGGAACCCGAACACTGAAGCTTTCTTT. As protein: CASSSGNPNTEAFF. Full variable domain (remainder filled in from reference TRBV7-3 and TRBJ1-1): GAGVSQTPSNKVTEKGKYVELRCDPISGHTALYWYRQSLGQGPEFLIYFQGTGAADDSGLPNDRFFAVRPEGSVSTLKIQRTERGDSAVYLCASSSGNPNTEAFFGQGTRLTVV.

V is TRBV5-4 and J is TRBJ2-5, with 8 bases lining up with TRBD2. The CDR3 spans 14 residues. V gave up 4 bases and J gave up 4 bases; unmatched junction bases: 6. CDR1 and CDR2 (germline): SGHNT, YYREEE (reference sequence). CDR3 bases: TGTGCCAGCAGCGGCGGGACTAGATTAGAGACCCAGTACTTC. This translates into CASSGGTRLETQYF.